The entry below describes one T cell receptor (beta chain). This clone's antigen is unknown. No much larger clonotype is one base removed from it; base qualities were not supplied. Each collaborating institution followed its own protocols to collect whole blood in K2EDTA tubes. For TCRbeta analysis, collaborators shipped samples in one of three forms: frozen whole blood, isolated PBMCs, or DNA extracted from either of those sample types. The data belong to a study of blood T cell repertoires in COVID-19 (dated by TCRdb to about 2020). Regarding the complete study: Samples from collaborators originated in the United States, Italy and Spain and spanned both the acute and convalescent phases of COVID-19. Deeply sampled blood TCRbeta repertoires from subjects exposed to, actively infected with, or recovered from COVID-19 were included in the dataset. HLA class I and class II types, where available, came from metadata supplied by the sample provider rather than from assay-based typing. Samples came from the ongoing ImmuneRACE study (first 160 participants) plus 1,254 subjects from 6 global collaborators. A freely available public database, intended as a resource for researchers studying the immune response to SARS-CoV-2, is where the repertoires were released. Sample metadata almost always included a de-identified subject ID, COVID-19 status, age in years and sex. The prospective study material was composed of cDNA or gDNA derived from T cells, B-cell-depleted T cells, or PBMCs.

The study at large found these results: The quantity of clinical and demographic metadata differed by source and by participant and was supplied without curation.

The immunoSEQ Assay, a bias-controlled multiplex PCR, was used to amplify TCRbeta CDR3 regions from genomic DNA. The published analysis was carried out like this. The number of nucleated cells in each sample was estimated from the amplification of reference gene primers within the assay. To quantify the absolute abundance of each unique TCRbeta CDR3 rearrangement, sequence reads were collapsed and filtered. For each sample, productive Simpson clonality was calculated as the square root of Simpson's diversity index over productive rearrangements. TCRdb limited this immuneACCESS table to in-frame rearrangements with V and J called. A share of clones is missing; checked studies link under half to unresolved V genes, and the rest is unexplained. The V and J calls and clone size were taken over from that table, and D and trimming were inferred from the DNA. Counted in this sample were about 21,000 clones; approximately 79% of them appeared once. The ten largest clones add up to roughly three fifths of the sample.

The source of this sequence is a man older than 75 with acute or convalescent COVID-19. Sequencing was done on a sample of peripheral blood.

Read as DNA, the sequence is TGTGCCAGCAGTACCTCACAGGCCTTCGGCTACGAGCAGTACTTC. This yields the protein CASSTSQAFGYEQYF. The chain is assembled from TRBV6-5 and TRBJ2-7; TRBD1 could be the D gene, as 5 bases match. The CDR3, from cysteine to phenylalanine, totals 15 residues. The retained sequence is limited to the CDR3, 45 bases, with the frame set at the first base. CDR1 and CDR2 are read off the germline V gene as MNHEY and SVGAGI. V is clipped by 5 bases and J by 3 bases, and the sequence between their germline boundaries is 17 bases long.